Below, one T cell receptor (beta chain) is given with its context. Its specificity is not known. Study-level results: The larger cohort examined one V-J beta rearrangement, not whole repertoires. The TCR gene usage of tumor memory CD4+ T cells clustered together with blood and lymph node memory CD4+ cells and with lymph node naive CD4+ cells.

Treg sorting used a CD4+CD25+CD127-/low gate. CDR1 DFQATT and CDR2 SNEGSKA come from the germline V gene (reference sequence). The J segment lost 3 bases and the V segment lost 0 bases, leaving 3 bases of the junction unmatched. The CDR3 totals 15 residues. Full-length variable regions came from constant-region reverse primers plus semi-nested Nested Universal Primer A PCR. TCRdb passed the 5' RACE reads through MiXCR, listing each CDR3 protein once. Of 35,000 to 50,000 distinct CDR3 sequences listed, approximately 23% are singletons. Material for sequencing was Tregs sorted from a lymph node. The V and J genes are TRBV20-1 and TRBJ2-1; 9 bases are shared with TRBD2. This sequence was found in a female donor with breast cancer. The CDR3 sequence: CSAREGSGSYNEQFF. CDR3 bases: TGCAGTGCTAGAGAAGGTAGCGGGAGCTACAATGAGCAGTTCTTC.